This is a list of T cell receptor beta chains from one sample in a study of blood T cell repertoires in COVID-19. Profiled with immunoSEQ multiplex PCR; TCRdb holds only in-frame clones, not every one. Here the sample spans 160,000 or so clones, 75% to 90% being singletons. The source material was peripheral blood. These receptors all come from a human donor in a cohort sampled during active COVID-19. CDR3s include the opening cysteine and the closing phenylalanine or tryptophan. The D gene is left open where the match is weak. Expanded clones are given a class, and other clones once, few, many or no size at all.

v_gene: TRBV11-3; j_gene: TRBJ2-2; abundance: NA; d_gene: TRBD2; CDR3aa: CASSKTPLAGDTGELFF; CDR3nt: TGTGCCAGCAGCAAGACCCCTCTAGCGGGGGACACCGGGGAGCTGTTTTTT
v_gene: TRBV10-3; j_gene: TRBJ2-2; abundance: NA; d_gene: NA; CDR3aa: CATRDSGNAGELFF; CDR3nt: TGTGCCACGCGAGACTCCGGGAACGCCGGGGAGCTGTTTTTT
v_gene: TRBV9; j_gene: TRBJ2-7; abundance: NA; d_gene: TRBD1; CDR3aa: CASSPGPQGAVGEQYF; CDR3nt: TGTGCCAGCAGCCCCGGCCCCCAGGGGGCGGTAGGCGAGCAGTACTTC
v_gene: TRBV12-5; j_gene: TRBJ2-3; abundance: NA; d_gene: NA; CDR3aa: CASGPGNTDTQYF; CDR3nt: TGTGCTAGTGGCCCAGGGAACACAGATACGCAGTATTTT
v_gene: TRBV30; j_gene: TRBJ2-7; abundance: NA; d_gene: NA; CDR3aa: CAWSVDRYEQYF; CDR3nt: TGTGCCTGGAGCGTGGACAGATACGAGCAGTACTTC
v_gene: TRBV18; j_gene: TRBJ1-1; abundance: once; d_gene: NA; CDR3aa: CASSPGANTEAFF; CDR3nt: TGTGCCAGCTCCCCAGGGGCGAACACTGAAGCTTTCTTT
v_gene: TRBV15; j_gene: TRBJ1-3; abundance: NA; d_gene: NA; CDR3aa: CATSRDGADSGNTIYF; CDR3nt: TGTGCCACCAGCAGAGATGGGGCCGACTCTGGAAACACCATATATTTT
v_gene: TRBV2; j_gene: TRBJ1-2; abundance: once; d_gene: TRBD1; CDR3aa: CASQGTVYGYTF; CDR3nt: TGTGCCAGCCAGGGGACAGTCTATGGCTACACCTTC
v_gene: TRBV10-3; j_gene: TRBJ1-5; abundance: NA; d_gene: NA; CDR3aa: CAISARGGDSNQPQHF; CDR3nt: TGTGCCATCAGTGCCCGGGGAGGGGATAGCAATCAGCCCCAGCATTTT
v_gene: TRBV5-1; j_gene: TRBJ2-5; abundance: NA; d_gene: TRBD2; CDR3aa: CASSLGSGRWETQYF; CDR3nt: TGCGCCAGCAGCTTGGGTAGCGGGAGGTGGGAGACCCAGTACTTC
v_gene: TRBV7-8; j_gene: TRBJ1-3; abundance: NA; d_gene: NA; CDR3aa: CASSLGRLSGNTIYF; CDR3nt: TGTGCCAGCAGCTTAGGCAGATTATCTGGAAACACCATATATTTT
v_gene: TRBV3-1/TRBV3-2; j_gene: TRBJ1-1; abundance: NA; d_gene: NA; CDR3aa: CASTPRGAGEAFF; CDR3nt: TGTGCCAGCACCCCACGGGGGGCGGGGGAAGCTTTCTTT
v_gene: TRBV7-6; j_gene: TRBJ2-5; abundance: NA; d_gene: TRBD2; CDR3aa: CASSSRGAGVRETQYF; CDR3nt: TGTGCCAGCAGCTCCCGAGGAGCGGGAGTAAGAGAGACCCAGTACTTC
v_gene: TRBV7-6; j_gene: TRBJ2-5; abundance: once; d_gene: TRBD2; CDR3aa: CASERRPGLLAGVIPETQYF; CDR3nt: TGTGCCAGTGAACGACGACCGGGACTTCTGGCGGGGGTCATACCAGAGACCCAGTACTTC
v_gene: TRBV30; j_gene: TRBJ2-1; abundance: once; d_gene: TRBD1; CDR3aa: CAWSVGTGRYNEQFF; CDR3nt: TGTGCCTGGAGTGTAGGGACAGGGAGATACAATGAGCAGTTCTTC
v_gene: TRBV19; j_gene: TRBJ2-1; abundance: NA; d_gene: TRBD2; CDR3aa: CASRRSSGTNEQFF; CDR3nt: TGTGCCAGTAGGAGGTCTAGCGGAACGAATGAGCAGTTCTTC
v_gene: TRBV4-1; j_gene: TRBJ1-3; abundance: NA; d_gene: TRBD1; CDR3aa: CASSLPTGATGNTIYF; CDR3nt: TGCGCCAGCAGCCTACCGACAGGGGCAACTGGAAACACCATATATTTT
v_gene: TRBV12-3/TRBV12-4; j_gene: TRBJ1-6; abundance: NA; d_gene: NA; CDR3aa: CASSLTGSTPLHF; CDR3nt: TGTGCCAGCAGTTTGACAGGTTCGACACCCCTCCACTTT
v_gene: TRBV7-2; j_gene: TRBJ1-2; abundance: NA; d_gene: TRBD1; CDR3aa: CASSLDNRGNNGYTF; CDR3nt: TGTGCCAGCAGCTTAGACAACAGGGGAAATAATGGCTACACCTTC
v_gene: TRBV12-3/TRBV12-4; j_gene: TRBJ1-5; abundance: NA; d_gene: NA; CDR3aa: CASKQEVNQPQHF; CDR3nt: TGTGCCAGTAAGCAAGAAGTAAATCAGCCCCAGCATTTT
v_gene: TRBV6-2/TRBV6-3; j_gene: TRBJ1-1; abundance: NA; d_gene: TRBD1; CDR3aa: CASSYDRGAFTEAFF; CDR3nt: TGTGCCAGCAGTTACGACAGGGGGGCGTTCACTGAAGCTTTCTTT
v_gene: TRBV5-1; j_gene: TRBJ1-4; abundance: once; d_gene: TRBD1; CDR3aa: CASRYDREEEKLFF; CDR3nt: TGCGCCAGCAGGTACGACAGGGAGGAGGAAAAACTGTTTTTT
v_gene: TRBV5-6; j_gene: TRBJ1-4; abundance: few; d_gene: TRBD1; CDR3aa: CASSTRIRGTGREKLFF; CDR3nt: TGTGCCAGCAGCACCCGGATAAGAGGGACAGGGAGGGAAAAACTGTTTTTT
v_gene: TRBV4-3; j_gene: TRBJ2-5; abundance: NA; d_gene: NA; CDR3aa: CASSQEMGVQETQYF; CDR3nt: TGCGCCAGCAGCCAAGAGATGGGCGTCCAAGAGACCCAGTACTTC
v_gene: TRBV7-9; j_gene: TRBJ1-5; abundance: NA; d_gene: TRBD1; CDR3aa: CASSSGTGASRRNQPQHF; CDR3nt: TGTGCCAGCAGCTCCGGGACAGGGGCATCTCGGCGCAATCAGCCCCAGCATTTT
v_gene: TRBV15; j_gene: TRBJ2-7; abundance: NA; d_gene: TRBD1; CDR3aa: CATSSLGQDWSYEQYF; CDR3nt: TGTGCCACCAGCAGCCTCGGACAGGATTGGTCCTACGAGCAGTACTTC
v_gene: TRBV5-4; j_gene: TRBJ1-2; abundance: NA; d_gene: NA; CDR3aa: CASSLDNQGHYGYTF; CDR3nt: TGTGCCAGCAGCTTGGATAATCAGGGACATTATGGCTACACCTTC
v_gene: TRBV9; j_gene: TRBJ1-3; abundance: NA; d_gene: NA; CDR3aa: CASSAQGGGNTIYF; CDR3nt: TGTGCCAGCAGCGCACAGGGTGGCGGAAACACCATATATTTT
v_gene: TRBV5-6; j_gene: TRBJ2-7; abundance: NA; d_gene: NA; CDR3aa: CASSLAGSYEQYF; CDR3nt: TGTGCCAGCAGCTTGGCCGGCTCCTACGAGCAGTACTTC
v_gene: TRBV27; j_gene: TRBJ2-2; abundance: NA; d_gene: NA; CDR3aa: CASSVARFRVGELFF; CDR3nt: TGTGCCAGCAGCGTAGCCCGCTTTCGAGTCGGGGAGCTGTTTTTT
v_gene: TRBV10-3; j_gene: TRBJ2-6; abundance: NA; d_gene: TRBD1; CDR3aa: CAISQNDRAGANVLTF; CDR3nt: TGTGCCATCAGCCAGAATGACAGGGCTGGGGCCAACGTCCTGACTTTC
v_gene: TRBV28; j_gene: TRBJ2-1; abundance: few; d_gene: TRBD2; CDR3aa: CASRAAGASGYNEQFF; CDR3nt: TGTGCCAGCAGGGCCGCCGGGGCTAGCGGCTACAATGAGCAGTTCTTC
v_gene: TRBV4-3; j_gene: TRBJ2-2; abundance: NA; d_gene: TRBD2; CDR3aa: CASSQGGLAANTGELFF; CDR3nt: TGCGCCAGCAGCCAGGGCGGGCTAGCGGCGAACACCGGGGAGCTGTTTTTT
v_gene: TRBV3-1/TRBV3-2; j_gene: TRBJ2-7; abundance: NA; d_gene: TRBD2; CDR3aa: CASSQDRTSGRAPYEQYF; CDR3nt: TGTGCCAGCAGCCAAGATAGGACTAGCGGGAGGGCCCCGTACGAGCAGTACTTC
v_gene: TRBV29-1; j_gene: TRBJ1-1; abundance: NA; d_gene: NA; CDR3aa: CSVEFRGGTEAFF; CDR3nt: TGCAGCGTTGAATTCCGGGGGGGCACTGAAGCTTTCTTT
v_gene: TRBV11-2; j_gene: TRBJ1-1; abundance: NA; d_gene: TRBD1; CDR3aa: CASSSDRGGTEAFF; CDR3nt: TGTGCCAGCAGCTCCGACAGGGGGGGCACTGAAGCTTTCTTT
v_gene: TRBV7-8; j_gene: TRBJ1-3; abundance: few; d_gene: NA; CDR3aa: CASRDSFLSGNTIYF; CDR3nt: TGTGCCAGCAGGGACAGTTTTCTCTCTGGAAACACCATATATTTT
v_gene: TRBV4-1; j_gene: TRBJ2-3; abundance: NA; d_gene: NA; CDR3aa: CASSQATGVLDTQYF; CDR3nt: TGCGCCAGCAGCCAAGCGACGGGAGTCTTAGATACGCAGTATTTT
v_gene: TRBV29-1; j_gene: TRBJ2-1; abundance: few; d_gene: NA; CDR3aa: CSVEGGDTYNEQFF; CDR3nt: TGCAGCGTCGAAGGGGGGGATACCTACAATGAGCAGTTCTTC
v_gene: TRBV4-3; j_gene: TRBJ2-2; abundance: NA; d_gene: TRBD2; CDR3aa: CASSQPGAGGHGELFF; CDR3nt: TGCGCCAGCAGCCAGCCAGGCGCGGGAGGGCACGGGGAGCTGTTTTTT
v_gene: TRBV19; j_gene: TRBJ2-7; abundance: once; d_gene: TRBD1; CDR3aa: CASSIGTGRPEQYF; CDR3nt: TGTGCCAGTAGTATAGGGACAGGGAGGCCGGAGCAGTACTTC
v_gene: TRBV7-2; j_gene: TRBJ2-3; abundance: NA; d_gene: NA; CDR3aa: CASSLLGQTDTQYF; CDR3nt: TGTGCCAGCAGCTTACTCGGACAGACAGATACGCAGTATTTT
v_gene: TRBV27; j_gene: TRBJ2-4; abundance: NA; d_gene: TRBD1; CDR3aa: CASSYRDREGGLAKNIQYF; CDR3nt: TGTGCCAGCTCGTACCGGGACAGGGAAGGAGGCCTAGCCAAAAACATTCAGTACTTC
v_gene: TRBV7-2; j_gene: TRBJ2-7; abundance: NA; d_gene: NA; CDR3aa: CASSPSWRGTYEQYF; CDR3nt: TGTGCCAGCAGCCCCTCCTGGCGGGGAACCTACGAGCAGTACTTC
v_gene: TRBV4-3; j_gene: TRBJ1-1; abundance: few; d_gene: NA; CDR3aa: CASSQVPGNTEAFF; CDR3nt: TGCGCCAGCAGCCAAGTCCCAGGGAATACTGAAGCTTTCTTT
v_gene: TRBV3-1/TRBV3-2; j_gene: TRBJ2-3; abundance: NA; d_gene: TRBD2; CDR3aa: CASSGRALGADTQYF; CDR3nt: TGTGCCAGCAGCGGGAGGGCCCTAGGAGCAGATACGCAGTATTTT
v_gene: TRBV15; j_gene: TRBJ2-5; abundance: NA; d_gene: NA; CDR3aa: CATSRSTGNQHGTQYF; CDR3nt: TGTGCCACCAGCAGATCAACCGGGAACCAGCATGGGACCCAGTACTTC
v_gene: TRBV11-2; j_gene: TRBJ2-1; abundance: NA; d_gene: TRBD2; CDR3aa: CASSSYSGGGYYNEQFF; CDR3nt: TGTGCCAGCAGCTCCTATTCGGGGGGAGGGTATTACAATGAGCAGTTCTTC
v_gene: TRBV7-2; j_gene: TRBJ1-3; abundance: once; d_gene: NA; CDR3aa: CASSSQTGSGNTIYF; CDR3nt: TGTGCCAGCAGCTCGCAAACAGGCTCTGGAAACACCATATATTTT
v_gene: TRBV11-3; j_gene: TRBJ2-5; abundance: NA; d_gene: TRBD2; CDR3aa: CASSLGLAAGETQYF; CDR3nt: TGTGCCAGCAGCTTAGGATTGGCAGCGGGGGAGACCCAGTACTTC
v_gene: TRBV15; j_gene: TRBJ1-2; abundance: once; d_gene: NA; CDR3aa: CATSRQGQWNGYTF; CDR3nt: TGTGCCACCAGCAGACAGGGGCAGTGGAATGGCTACACCTTC
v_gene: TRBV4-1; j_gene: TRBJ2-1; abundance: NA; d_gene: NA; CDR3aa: CASSQEDRFSYNEQFF; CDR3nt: TGCGCCAGCAGCCAAGAGGACAGATTCTCCTACAATGAGCAGTTCTTC
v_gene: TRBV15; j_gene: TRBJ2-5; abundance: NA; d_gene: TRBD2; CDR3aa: CATSGAGGQETQYF; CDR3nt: TGTGCCACCAGCGGAGCGGGAGGGCAAGAGACCCAGTACTTC
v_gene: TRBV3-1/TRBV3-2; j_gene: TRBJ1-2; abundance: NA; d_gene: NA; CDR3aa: CASSPDMGAGYGYTF; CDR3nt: TGTGCCAGCAGCCCCGATATGGGGGCTGGCTATGGCTACACCTTC
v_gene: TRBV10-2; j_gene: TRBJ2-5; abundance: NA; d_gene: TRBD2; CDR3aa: CASALGLAAGVQETQYF; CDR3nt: TGCGCCAGCGCCCTCGGGCTAGCGGCTGGCGTGCAAGAGACCCAGTACTTC
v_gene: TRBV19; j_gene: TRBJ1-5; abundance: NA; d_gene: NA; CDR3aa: CASSISTGLVANQPQHF; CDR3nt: TGTGCCAGTAGTATATCAACAGGGTTAGTGGCAAATCAGCCCCAGCATTTT
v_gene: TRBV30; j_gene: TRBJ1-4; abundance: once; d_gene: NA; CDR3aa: CAWSLPTGRYEKLFF; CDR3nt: TGTGCCTGGAGTCTCCCGACAGGCCGGTATGAAAAACTGTTTTTT
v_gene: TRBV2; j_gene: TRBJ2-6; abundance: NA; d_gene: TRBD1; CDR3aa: CASTTTGGSGANVLTF; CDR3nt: TGTGCCAGCACCACGACAGGGGGCTCTGGGGCCAACGTCCTGACTTTC
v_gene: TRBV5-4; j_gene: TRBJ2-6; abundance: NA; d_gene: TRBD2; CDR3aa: CASSPRLAGNSGANVLTF; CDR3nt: TGTGCCAGCAGCCCACGCCTAGCGGGTAACTCTGGGGCCAACGTCCTGACTTTC
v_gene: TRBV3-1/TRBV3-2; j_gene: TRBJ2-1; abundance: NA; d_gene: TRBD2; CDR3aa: CASSPPRGAGGPPSYNEQFF; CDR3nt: TGTGCCAGCAGCCCCCCACGGGGAGCGGGGGGCCCCCCTTCCTACAATGAGCAGTTCTTC